This record concerns one T cell receptor (beta chain) sequence. The record originates from a study of Graves' ophthalmopathy and Graves' hyperthyroidism. Study as a whole: Before any treatment was given, at initial diagnosis, peripheral blood was collected.

The ends lost 1 base at V and 5 bases at J; junction bases unmatched: 8. CDR1 is MNHEY and CDR2 is SVGAGI in the germline V gene. The CDR3 is made up of 16 amino acids. RNA transcripts provided the template for amplifying TCR beta CDR3 regions. First-round RT-PCR used HTBI primers; second-round multiplex PCR followed. TCRdb used MiXCR to reprocess the multiplex PCR reads, holding one entry per CDR3 protein. This sample has 620,000 or so distinct CDR3 sequences, with 20% to 25% found just once. This chain connects TRBV6-5 to TRBJ2-5, with TRBD1 identical over 9 bases. The sample comprised peripheral blood. The clonotype comes from a woman younger than 30 with stable Graves' hyperthyroidism. Some clones in this sample may be carry-over from other donors' samples. The CDR3 sequence: CASSYYAGQGEETQYF. CDR3 coding DNA: TGTGCCAGCAGTTACTACGCGGGACAGGGTGAGGAGACCCAGTACTTC.